Listed below are T cell receptor beta chains from one sample, sequenced in a study of T cell repertoires in cytomegalovirus infection. One entry per CDR3 protein results from TCRdb running MiXCR on the reads. The sample consists of fewer than 950,000 distinct CDR3 sequences, over 25% of them appearing once. Antigen specificity for these receptors is unknown. The sequences come from cultured CD8+ T cells from PBMCs, collected from culture after CMV antigen stimulation. The receptors come from a human donor in good health (CMV status not recorded). Some clones in this sample may be carry-over from other donors' samples. CDR3s include the opening cysteine and the closing phenylalanine or tryptophan. A D gene is named only where the DNA matches it firmly. Size tells how often a clone was seen (once, few, many) or the class of an expanded clone, and some rows leave it out.

V gene: TRBV6-5
clone size: few
D gene: NA
J gene: TRBJ2-4
CDR3 protein: CASSYLGREPNIQYF
CDR3 DNA: TGTGCCAGCAGTTACTTGGGCAGGGAGCCAAACATTCAGTACTTC

V gene: TRBV4-1
clone size: NA
D gene: NA
J gene: TRBJ2-1
CDR3 protein: CASSQAPGASDNEQFF
CDR3 DNA: TGCGCCAGCAGCCAGGCTCCAGGGGCCTCAGATAATGAGCAGTTCTTC

V gene: TRBV28
clone size: NA
D gene: NA
J gene: TRBJ1-2
CDR3 protein: CASSSPGGRSDNYGYTF
CDR3 DNA: TGTGCCAGCAGTTCTCCAGGAGGCAGATCCGATAACTATGGCTACACCTTC

V gene: TRBV25-1
clone size: NA
D gene: TRBD1
J gene: TRBJ1-1
CDR3 protein: CASSEGRGRFLKAFF
CDR3 DNA: TGTGCCAGCAGTGAGGGCAGGGGGCGCTTCCTGAAAGCTTTCTTT

V gene: TRBV6-2/TRBV6-3
clone size: NA
D gene: TRBD1
J gene: TRBJ1-1
CDR3 protein: CASSYLGQGETEAFF
CDR3 DNA: TGTGCCAGCAGTTACTTGGGACAGGGAGAGACTGAAGCTTTCTTT

V gene: TRBV7-7
clone size: NA
D gene: NA
J gene: TRBJ2-1
CDR3 protein: CASSLERVNEQFF
CDR3 DNA: TGTGCTAGCAGCTTGGAGCGGGTGAATGAGCAGTTCTTC

V gene: TRBV7-9
clone size: few
D gene: TRBD1
J gene: TRBJ1-4
CDR3 protein: CASSTPGTGEEEKLFF
CDR3 DNA: TGTGCCAGCAGCACCCCCGGGACAGGGGAGGAAGAAAAACTGTTTTTT

V gene: TRBV7-4
clone size: NA
D gene: NA
J gene: TRBJ1-1
CDR3 protein: CASSLREELNTEAFF
CDR3 DNA: TGTGCCAGCAGCTTACGGGAAGAACTAAACACTGAAGCTTTCTTT

V gene: TRBV7-6
clone size: NA
D gene: TRBD2
J gene: TRBJ2-2
CDR3 protein: CASSSPSGGPNTGELFF
CDR3 DNA: TGTGCCAGCAGCTCACCCAGCGGGGGCCCGAACACCGGGGAGCTGTTTTTT

V gene: TRBV19
clone size: few
D gene: NA
J gene: TRBJ1-1
CDR3 protein: CASSPPRSNTEAFF
CDR3 DNA: TGTGCCAGTAGTCCGCCCCGGTCGAACACTGAAGCTTTCTTT

V gene: TRBV4-1
clone size: many
D gene: NA
J gene: TRBJ1-4
CDR3 protein: CASSQAWQLNEKLFF
CDR3 DNA: TGCGCCAGCAGCCAAGCATGGCAGCTAAACGAAAAACTGTTTTTT

V gene: TRBV6-1
clone size: NA
D gene: NA
J gene: TRBJ1-1
CDR3 protein: CASSDSGNFAEAFF
CDR3 DNA: TGTGCCAGCAGTGATTCTGGTAACTTCGCCGAAGCTTTCTTT

V gene: TRBV12-3/TRBV12-4
clone size: few
D gene: TRBD1
J gene: TRBJ2-5
CDR3 protein: CASSSGTGEETQYF
CDR3 DNA: TGTGCCAGCAGTTCCGGGACAGGGGAAGAGACCCAGTACTTC

V gene: TRBV12-3/TRBV12-4
clone size: few
D gene: NA
J gene: TRBJ1-2
CDR3 protein: CASSSLDRRYTF
CDR3 DNA: TGTGCCAGCAGTTCCCTCGACAGACGCTACACCTTC

V gene: TRBV7-9
clone size: NA
D gene: NA
J gene: TRBJ2-2
CDR3 protein: CASSYPKVQTNTGELFF
CDR3 DNA: TGTGCCAGCAGCTACCCAAAGGTCCAGACCAACACCGGGGAGCTGTTTTTT

V gene: TRBV29-1
clone size: NA
D gene: NA
J gene: TRBJ2-1
CDR3 protein: CSVGPDPTGVANEQFF
CDR3 DNA: TGCAGCGTTGGCCCCGACCCCACGGGAGTCGCCAATGAGCAGTTCTTC

V gene: TRBV7-6
clone size: many
D gene: TRBD2
J gene: TRBJ2-1
CDR3 protein: CASSFRDYPYNEQFF
CDR3 DNA: TGTGCCAGCAGCTTCCGGGACTATCCTTACAATGAGCAGTTCTTC

V gene: TRBV12-3/TRBV12-4
clone size: few
D gene: NA
J gene: TRBJ1-2
CDR3 protein: CASTGEGFTYGYTF
CDR3 DNA: TGTGCCAGTACGGGGGAGGGATTTACTTATGGCTACACCTTC

V gene: TRBV5-4
clone size: NA
D gene: TRBD1
J gene: TRBJ1-4
CDR3 protein: CASSPGQGSTNEKLFF
CDR3 DNA: TGTGCCAGCAGCCCCGGACAGGGAAGCACTAATGAAAAACTGTTTTTT

V gene: TRBV7-2
clone size: NA
D gene: NA
J gene: TRBJ2-1
CDR3 protein: CASSRTWNEQFF
CDR3 DNA: TGTGCCAGCAGCCGGACGTGGAATGAGCAGTTCTTC

V gene: TRBV27
clone size: many
D gene: NA
J gene: TRBJ1-1
CDR3 protein: CASSLGTTVSNTEAFF
CDR3 DNA: TGTGCCAGCAGTCTCGGGACCACCGTTTCGAACACTGAAGCTTTCTTT

V gene: TRBV25-1
clone size: NA
D gene: TRBD1
J gene: TRBJ1-2
CDR3 protein: CASTDRYYGYTF
CDR3 DNA: TGTGCCAGCACGGACAGGTACTATGGCTACACCTTC